This T cell receptor beta chain was obtained from a study of T-cell memory formation after mild COVID-19. Overall study: Largely, TCR clusters stayed within a single donor.

Notes on this clonotype: Its matching antigen is unknown.

Overall study results and limits: Pre-infection memory contained some responding clones, which suggested that cross-reactive memory had joined. The study found contracting CD4+ clones mainly in CM and EM and contracting CD8+ clones in EMRA. Balance between CD4 and CD8 was seen in clones contracting day 15 to 85, and a CD4+ lean was seen in later expanders.

One entry per CDR3 protein results from TCRdb running MiXCR on the 5' RACE reads. The sample includes fewer than 550,000 distinct CDR3 sequences, roughly 20% seen only once; the top ten take about 8.1%. Germline V gene data show CDR1 as MNHEY and CDR2 as SMNVEV (reference sequence). The CDR3 has 13 residues. Trimming removed 3 bases from V and 8 bases from J, with 13 bases in between. The sequence derives from an adult woman who had mild COVID-19 (a few samples of this study predate the infection). Cell type and time point are not known. The sequencing sample was made of PBMCs or a T cell subset sorted from them (not recorded which). The V and J genes are TRBV27 and TRBJ1-2; no firm D call. The CDR3 nucleotides read TGTGCCAGCAGTTTCGGGCCTTTGGGAGGCTACACCTTC. Encoded protein: CASSFGPLGGYTF.